This T cell receptor (beta chain) was sequenced in a study of blood T cell repertoires in COVID-19. This table comes from immunoSEQ multiplex PCR, and its TCRdb copy is limited to in-frame clones, with some not included. This sample has some 200,000 clones, with roughly four fifths found just once. With V trimmed by 3 bases and J by 2 bases, 6 bases remained unmatched. Germline CDR1 reads SEHNR; CDR2 reads FQNEAQ (reference sequence). The CDR3 is 15 amino acids. This receptor was taken from a middle-aged man who had recovered from COVID-19. The rearrangement links TRBV7-9 to TRBJ2-5; 7 positions agree with TRBD2. What was sequenced was PBMCs or T cells enriched from blood (not recorded which). CDR3 in amino acids: CASSFPAGVQETQYF. The CDR3 nucleotides read TGTGCCAGCAGCTTCCCCGCGGGAGTGCAAGAGACCCAGTACTTC.